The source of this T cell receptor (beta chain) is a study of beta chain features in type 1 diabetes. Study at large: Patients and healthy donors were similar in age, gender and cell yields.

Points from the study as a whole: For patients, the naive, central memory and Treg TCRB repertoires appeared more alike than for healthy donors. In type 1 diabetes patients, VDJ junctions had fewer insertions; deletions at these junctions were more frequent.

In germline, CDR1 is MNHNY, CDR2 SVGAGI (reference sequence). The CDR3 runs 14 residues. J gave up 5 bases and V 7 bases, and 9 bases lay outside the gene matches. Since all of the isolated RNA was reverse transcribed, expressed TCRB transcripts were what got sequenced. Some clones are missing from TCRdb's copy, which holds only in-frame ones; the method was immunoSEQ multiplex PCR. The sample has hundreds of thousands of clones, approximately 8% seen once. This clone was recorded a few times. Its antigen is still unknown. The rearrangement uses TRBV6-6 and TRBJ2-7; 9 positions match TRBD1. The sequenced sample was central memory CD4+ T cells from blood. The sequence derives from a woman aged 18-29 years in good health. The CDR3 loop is CASKFGTGSDEQYF. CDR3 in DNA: TGTGCCAGCAAATTCGGGACAGGGTCAGACGAGCAGTACTTC.